The 5 T cell receptor beta chains reported below all come from one sample, sequenced in a study of glioma-infiltrating T cells listed by TCRdb under 2016. TCRdb names Illumina MiSeq as the instrument used. TCR alpha and beta CDR3 regions were amplified with the iRepertoire nested amplicon-rescue multiplex PCR (arm-PCR) platform from RNA. TCRdb applied fastp at Q25 and MiXCR to the public reads, then kept only in-frame beta chains. Entries that share a CDR3 protein sequence are merged under the most common genes and DNA. The sample yields approximately 400,000 distinct CDR3 sequences; around 38% were counted once. Together, the top ten hold about 12% of the sample. The source material was glioma tissue, nonneoplastic brain tissue, or PBMCs (not recorded which). Every receptor here comes from a human donor with low-grade glioma or glioblastoma, undergoing nonglioma brain surgery, or in good health (not recorded which).

This clonotype was counted once. V usage is TRBV24-1 and J usage is TRBJ2-3; the match to TRBD1 covers 9 bases. CDR1 is KGHDR, CDR2 SFDVKD, per germline. The V gene end was trimmed by 3 bases and the J gene end by 4 bases; junction bases not matched to a gene: 10. The CDR3 spans 17 residues. The CDR3 nucleotides are TGTGCCACCAGTGATAAACCGGGACAGGGACCCGCAGATACGCAGTATTTT. Amino acid sequence: CATSDKPGQGPADTQYF.

The chain links TRBV12-3 or TRBV12-4 to TRBJ2-7; D gene unclear. Between the trimmed V and J ends, which lost 2 bases and 2 bases, there was a span of 10 bases. The CDR3 spans 14 residues. CDR3 sequence: CASSLTGNTYEQYF. CDR3 nucleotide sequence: TGTGCCAGCAGTTTAACTGGTAATACCTACGAGCAGTACTTC.

For this clonotype: One end of the junction does not line up with germline, which may come from a read error. The chain uses TRBV7-2 and TRBJ2-3; TRBD2 is a possible D gene (6 bases). Germline V gives CDR1 SGHTA, CDR2 FQGNSA. This CDR3 has 16 amino acids. The chain's CDR3 is CASSSTSPPVTDTQYF. For the CDR3, the DNA is TGTGCCAGCAGCTCAACTAGCCCCCCAGTCACAGATACGCAGTATTTC.

The chain has TRBV20-1 and TRBJ2-1; 9 bases map to TRBD2. The CDR3 runs to 14 residues. The V gene's germline CDR1 is DFQATT and CDR2 SNEGSKA (reference sequence). The V and J ends lost 3 bases and 8 bases, in that order; junction bases with no gene match: 8. The CDR3 here is CSASPASGIYEQFF. The CDR3 DNA reads as TGCAGTGCTAGCCCCGCTAGCGGGATTTATGAGCAGTTCTTC.

V and J are TRBV20-1 and TRBJ2-1; 9 bases map to TRBD2. The CDR3 is made up of 14 amino acids. Germline lookup yields CDR1 DFQATT and CDR2 SNEGSKA (reference sequence). V gave up 2 bases and J gave up 10 bases; unmatched junction bases: 9. The CDR3 loop reads CSARRVAGVEEQFF. Written as DNA, the CDR3 is TGCAGTGCTAGAAGGGTAGCGGGAGTGGAAGAGCAGTTCTTC.